Sequencing of this T cell receptor beta chain was carried out in a study of immune heterogeneity within non-small cell lung tumors. Study-wide results and limits: Local tumor mutational burden correlated moderately but significantly with local T-cell clonality (R 0.3 to 0.4). Most high-frequency T-cell receptor beta clonotypes were specific to a single patient. Recurrence of identical dominant CDR3 beta clonotypes was observed across intrapatient tumor sites, concomitant with site-unique high-frequency clones.

This clonotype was observed many times. The antigen is not known. Looked up from germline, CDR1 is DFQATT and CDR2 is SNEGSKA (reference sequence). V lost 6 bases and J 3 bases, leaving 15 bases between the germline ends. The CDR3 runs 13 residues. Template came from bulk tumor genomic DNA, at roughly 580 ng per sample. Multiple widely separated biopsies were taken from each primary tumor at surgery. The study enrolled patients with untreated, newly diagnosed non-small cell lung cancer who underwent curative surgery. Surgery with curative intent was being performed on the donors, who were newly diagnosed non-small cell lung cancer patients. With 32 V and 13 J primers, multiplex PCR amplified the TCR beta CDR3. MiXCR was run by TCRdb on the multiplex PCR reads, yielding one entry per CDR3 protein. The sample has roughly 14,000 distinct CDR3 sequences, around 27% seen once.

The chain links TRBV20-1 to TRBJ2-7, with D maybe TRBD1 (6 bases). The sequenced sample was lung tumor tissue. This receptor was obtained from a man in his forties or fifties with non-small cell lung cancer. CDR3 loop: CSAPDRQGYEQYF. The CDR3 nucleotides are TGCAGTGCCCCAGACAGGCAGGGCTACGAGCAGTACTTC.